Below, 27 T cell receptor beta chains from the same sample are listed, as sequenced in a study of cytomegalovirus exposure and HLA in healthy donors. Vbeta (60) and Jbeta (13) primers were used in the PCR. Assay used: immunoSEQ multiplex PCR; TCRdb lists only in-frame clones, some missing. The sample includes around 110,000 clones, roughly 74% seen only once; the top ten take approximately 0.9%. The specimen sequenced was PBMCs. The receptors originated from a woman aged 30 to 39 in good health and CMV-seronegative.

The rearrangement uses TRBV5-1 and TRBJ2-3, with D tentatively TRBD2 (6 bases). The CDR3 extends over 18 amino acids. Trimming cost V 4 bases and J 4 bases, with 25 bases left between them. Germline V gene sequence: CDR1 SGHRS, CDR2 YFSETQ. The CDR3 coding sequence is TGCGCCAGCAGCCCCGACGGGCCTTACGGGAGCAGGTCAGATACGCAGTATTTT. Its protein product is CASSPDGPYGSRSDTQYF.

This chain links TRBV6-1 with TRBJ2-1; weak D call: TRBD1 (5 bases). The V gene's germline CDR1 is MNHNS and CDR2 SASEGT. Trimming removed 6 bases from V and 13 bases from J, with 19 bases in between. CDR3 length: 13 amino acids. The CDR3: CASRLGAGGPQFF. The DNA for the CDR3 is TGTGCCAGCAGGCTTGGGGCAGGCGGTCCCCAGTTCTTC.

This clone was counted a few times. This chain links TRBV2 with TRBJ1-1; D unclear. Trimming took 4 bases from V and 7 from J, leaving 7 bases between them. The CDR3 is 11 residues long. Germline CDR1 is SNHLY and CDR2 is FYNNEI. In DNA form, the CDR3 reads TGTGCCAGCAGTGCTGGCGGTGAAGCTTTCTTT. Residues: CASSAGGEAFF.

In its sample, this clone was seen a few times. The chain employs TRBV29-1 and TRBJ1-5; no clear D. This CDR3 region has 12 residues. Trimming took off 6 bases at V and 2 bases at J, with 8 bases between the two ends. Germline V gene data show CDR1 as SQVTM and CDR2 as ANQGSEA. The CDR3 DNA reads as TGCAGCGTGGGAGGTGGCAATCAGCCCCAGCATTTT. Translating it yields CSVGGGNQPQHF.

This sequence joins TRBV6-6 and TRBJ2-1; TRBD2 aligns across 8 bases. V shed 4 bases and J 3 bases; nucleotides not matched to a gene: 8. Germline V lookup: CDR1 MNHNY, CDR2 SVGAGI (reference sequence). This CDR3 contains 16 residues. The CDR3 here is CASSSHSGKSYNEQFF. The CDR3 nucleotides read TGTGCCAGCAGTTCCCATAGCGGGAAAAGCTACAATGAGCAGTTCTTC.

The rearrangement links TRBV9 to TRBJ2-5, with a tentative D call TRBD2 (7 bases). The V gene lost 0 bases and the J gene lost 4 bases, with 16 bases spanning the gap. The germline gives CDR1 SGDLS, CDR2 YYNGEE. The length of the CDR3 is 16 residues. This CDR3 reads CASSVGGRGAGETQYF. For the CDR3, the DNA is TGTGCCAGCAGCGTAGGAGGTCGGGGGGCGGGAGAGACCCAGTACTTC.

This chain connects TRBV10-3 to TRBJ2-1, with no clear D. The V end lost 5 bases, the J end lost 3 bases, and 8 bases lay between the germline ends. CDR3 length: 13 residues. Germline lookup yields CDR1 ENHRY and CDR2 SYGVKD. The CDR3 sequence is CAISWALYNEQFF. The CDR3 DNA follows: TGTGCCATCAGTTGGGCCCTCTACAATGAGCAGTTCTTC.

This chain connects TRBV5-1 to TRBJ1-4; TRBD1 matches 9 bases. V shed 3 bases, J shed 2 bases, and the junction held 2 bases outside the gene matches. This CDR3 contains 15 residues. The V gene's germline CDR1 is SGHRS and CDR2 YFSETQ. This chain's CDR3 is CASSSGTGTNEKLFF. The CDR3 coding sequence is TGCGCCAGCAGCTCAGGGACAGGGACTAATGAAAAACTGTTTTTT.

This clone has just one count. The chain combines TRBV5-6 with TRBJ1-5; 8 positions agree with TRBD1. Per germline, CDR1 SGHDT and CDR2 YYEEEE. V was pared by 5 bases and J by 3 bases, with 10 bases of the junction left unmatched. The CDR3 has 16 amino acids. CDR3 DNA: TGTGCCAGCAGTTCGGTGGGGACAGGTGACAATCAGCCCCAGCATTTT. Amino acid sequence: CASSSVGTGDNQPQHF.

The chain carries TRBV30 and TRBJ2-1, with D hard to call. The CDR3 is 12 amino acids. Per germline, CDR1 GTSNPN and CDR2 SVGIG (reference sequence). V shed 5 bases and J shed 10 bases, with 15 bases lying between them. Here the CDR3 DNA reads TGTGCCTGGGCCTCCCGATCTCGGGAGCAGTTCTTC. This codes for CAWASRSREQFF. The complete variable domain, with remaining parts taken from reference TRBV30 and TRBJ2-1, reads SQTIHQWPATLVQPVGSPLSLECTVEGTSNPNLYWYRQAAGRGLQLLFYSVGIGQISSEVPQNLSASRPQDRQFILSSKKLLLSDSGFYLCAWASRSREQFFGPGTRLTVL.

This clone was recorded once. The V gene is TRBV27, the J gene TRBJ2-7; 13 nucleotides match TRBD2. Germline CDR1 is MNHEY and CDR2 is SMNVEV (reference sequence). The junction had 6 bases not matched to a gene; V was cut back by 6 bases and J by 7 bases. CDR3 length: 14 amino acids. CDR3 coding DNA: TGTGCCAGCAGGGGGACTAGCGGGATATATGAGCAGTACTTC. It yields the protein CASRGTSGIYEQYF.

The chain recombines TRBV10-2 with TRBJ2-7; tentatively, D is TRBD2 (6 bases). The CDR3 has 17 amino acids. The germline gives CDR1 WSHSY, CDR2 SAAADI. Trimming cost V 2 bases and J 3 bases, with 20 bases left between them. This CDR3 is CASSERRATEPLYEQYF. The CDR3 DNA reads TGCGCCAGCAGTGAGCGGAGGGCCACTGAACCACTCTACGAGCAGTACTTC.

This clone was counted a few times. The chain links TRBV19 to TRBJ2-1; D may be TRBD2 (6 bases). V was shortened by 5 bases and J by 0 bases, with 14 bases between the two germline ends. The CDR3 consists of 16 residues. Per germline, CDR1 LNHDA and CDR2 SQIVND (reference sequence). CDR3 loop: CASSLSGQISYNEQFF. CDR3 nucleotide sequence: TGTGCCAGTAGTCTAAGCGGGCAAATCTCCTACAATGAGCAGTTCTTC.

The rearrangement joins TRBV29-1 to TRBJ1-1; no clear D. This CDR3 is built from 10 residues. CDR1 is SQVTM and CDR2 is ANQGSEA in the germline V gene. The ends were cut back, 1 base at V and 5 bases at J, with 2 bases in the middle. Here the CDR3 reads CSVEATEAFF. The CDR3 coding sequence is TGCAGCGTTGAAGCGACTGAAGCTTTCTTT.

This clone was seen a few times. The chain uses TRBV7-6 and TRBJ1-1, with D uncertain. Germline V gene sequence: CDR1 SGHVS, CDR2 FNYEAQ. The CDR3 is 13 amino acids. The V end lost 1 base, the J end lost 7 bases, and 10 bases lay between the germline ends. In DNA form, the CDR3 reads TGTGCCAGCAGCTTAGGGCCGGCGGATGAAGCTTTCTTT. This encodes CASSLGPADEAFF.

The CDR3 sequence: CASTAGTGFYEQYF. The DNA for the CDR3 is TGTGCCAGCACCGCCGGGACAGGGTTCTACGAGCAGTACTTC. J is TRBJ2-7 and V is TRBV6-1; 9 bases map to TRBD1. Germline values: CDR1 MNHNS, CDR2 SASEGT. The CDR3 runs to 14 residues. Trimming at V came to 7 bases and at J to 3 bases, leaving 7 bases not matched to a gene.

J is TRBJ1-1 and V is TRBV6-1; the D is unclear. V dropped 6 bases and J dropped 0 bases, with 8 bases sitting between them. In germline, CDR1 is MNHNS, CDR2 SASEGT. The CDR3 runs to 13 residues. This chain's CDR3 is CASRPSVNTEAFF. The CDR3 DNA reads TGTGCCAGCAGGCCCAGTGTGAACACTGAAGCTTTCTTT.

This clone was counted a single time. The rearrangement uses TRBV7-2 and TRBJ1-1, with TRBD1 matching over 8 bases. V shed 2 bases and J 1 base; nucleotides not matched to a gene: 3. Germline assignment: CDR1 SGHTA and CDR2 FQGNSA. This CDR3 has 15 residues. DNA of the CDR3: TGTGCCAGCAGCTTAACGGGACAGGCGAACACTGAAGCTTTCTTT. This encodes CASSLTGQANTEAFF.

This clone has more than one count but fewer than ten. The rearrangement uses TRBV7-6 and TRBJ1-5; 8 bases match TRBD1. The trim removed 4 bases at V and 1 base at J, leaving 6 bases unmatched. CDR1 SGHVS and CDR2 FNYEAQ come from the germline V gene. This CDR3 spans 16 amino acids. CDR3 amino acids: CASSSLQGESNQPQHF. CDR3 in DNA: TGTGCCAGCAGCTCCCTACAGGGGGAAAGCAATCAGCCCCAGCATTTT.

The chain uses TRBV5-6 and TRBJ2-7, with D possibly being TRBD1 (5 bases). Trimming shortened V by 2 bases and J by 2 bases, and 8 bases separated the two germline ends. The CDR3 extends over 13 amino acids. CDR1 and CDR2 from the germline V gene are SGHDT and YYEEEE. In nucleotides, the CDR3 is TGTGCCAGCAGCTTTGACAGTGCCTACGAGCAGTACTTC. This codes for CASSFDSAYEQYF.

V is TRBV15 and J is TRBJ2-5; D remains ambiguous. The germline CDR1 and CDR2 sequences are LNHNV and YYDKDF (reference sequence). The CDR3 spans 14 residues. The V end lost 1 base, the J end lost 1 base, and 7 bases lay between the germline ends. CDR3 protein: CATSRAVSQETQYF. CDR3 sequence (DNA): TGTGCCACCAGCAGAGCAGTCAGCCAAGAGACCCAGTACTTC.

The rearrangement uses TRBV5-4 and TRBJ1-2, with D hard to call. Germline CDR1 reads SGHNT; CDR2 reads YYREEE (reference sequence). This CDR3 spans 16 amino acids. V was trimmed by 2 bases and J by 7 bases, leaving 21 bases between them. CDR3 nucleotides: TGTGCCAGCAGCTTAGATTCCGCCGGGGAGCGCCGTGGCTACACCTTC. It codes for CASSLDSAGERRGYTF.

The rearrangement links TRBV4-2 to TRBJ1-5; TRBD1 matches at 8 bases. The V gene end was trimmed by 1 base and the J gene end by 4 bases; junction bases not matched to a gene: 3. The CDR3 contains 15 residues. CDR1 is LGHNA, CDR2 YNFKEQ, per germline. In DNA, the CDR3 is TGTGCCAGCAGCCAAGGTCGACAGGGGAATCAGCCCCAGCATTTT. It codes for CASSQGRQGNQPQHF.

This clone appeared once. The J gene is TRBJ1-2, the V gene TRBV6-6; possible D gene TRBD1, 6 bases. The CDR3 consists of 14 residues. Germline V gene lookup returns CDR1 MNHNY and CDR2 SVGAGI (reference sequence). Trimming stripped 6 bases from V and 6 bases from J, with 17 bases between. The CDR3 here is CASSPLGQTHGYTF. In DNA form, the CDR3 reads TGTGCCAGCAGCCCACTCGGACAGACCCATGGCTACACCTTC.

The V gene is TRBV11-3, the J gene TRBJ1-1; D is unclear. CDR1 SGHNT and CDR2 YENEEA come from the germline V gene. The V gene lost 1 base and the J gene lost 8 bases, with 11 bases spanning the gap. This CDR3 has 13 amino acids. The CDR3: CASSLGPRREAFF. The CDR3 region has the DNA TGTGCCAGCAGCTTAGGCCCTCGGAGGGAAGCTTTCTTT.

The chain links TRBV5-1 to TRBJ1-1, with 8 bases aligning to TRBD1. Germline V CDR1 and CDR2: SGHRS, YFSETQ. The V and J ends lost 4 bases and 1 base, in that order; junction bases with no gene match: 9. CDR3 length: 16 residues. CDR3: CASSSTGTGPNTEAFF. CDR3 in DNA: TGCGCCAGCAGCAGCACCGGGACAGGACCGAACACTGAAGCTTTCTTT. Using reference TRBV5-1 and TRBJ1-1 for the parts outside the CDR3, the full variable domain is KAGVTQTPRYLIKTRGQQVTLSCSPISGHRSVSWYQQTPGQGLQFLFEYFSETQRNKGNFPGRFSGRQFSNSRSEMNVSTLELGDSALYLCASSSTGTGPNTEAFFGQGTRLTVV.

There are a few counts of this clone. The V and J genes are TRBV7-8 and TRBJ1-2, with D possibly matching TRBD1 (6 bases). V was pared by 5 bases and J by 4 bases, with 17 bases between. Germline V gene sequence: CDR1 SGHVS, CDR2 FQNEAQ. This CDR3 spans 15 amino acids. This chain's CDR3 is CASSHIWTDSYGYTF. CDR3 nucleotides: TGTGCCAGCAGCCATATATGGACAGACTCCTATGGCTACACCTTC.